Below, one TCR beta chain is given with its context. Its antigen is not identified. Amplified TCR beta CDR3 regions came from RNA transcripts. Using the HTBI primer set, a first-round RT-PCR was run on the TCR CDR3. TCRdb re-called the multiplex PCR reads with MiXCR, one entry per CDR3 protein. This sample has approximately 690,000 distinct CDR3 sequences; under 25% occur once, and the top ten carry about 35%. These data originate in a study of T cells in Graves' hyperthyroidism and ophthalmopathy. General study results and limits: In the blood, most expanded thyroid clonotypes above 0.001 appeared as well.

Material: blood. This receptor was taken from a man aged 30 to 39 with Graves' ophthalmopathy.

Written as DNA, the CDR3 is TGTGCCAGCAGTCAAAGCGGGGGCACCTACGAGCAGTACTTC. Encoded protein: CASSQSGGTYEQYF. This sequence joins TRBV27 and TRBJ2-7, with 8 positions matching TRBD2. The V segment lost 5 bases and the J segment 2 bases; nucleotides outside the gene matches: 5. This CDR3 comprises 14 residues. Germline CDR1 MNHEY, CDR2 SMNVEV (reference sequence).